The table lists the clone carrying this T cell receptor beta chain with a few counts. Its antigen is still unknown. This sample stems from a study of post-analysis software for immune sequencing data. Study-wide results and limits: Higher frequency in patients than in controls was seen for a handful of TRBV segments, with TRBV5-6, TRBV5-1 and TRBV20-1 among them.

The ends were cut back, 3 bases at V and 5 bases at J, with 7 bases in the middle. Germline loops: CDR1 LGHDT, CDR2 YNNKEL (reference sequence). The CDR3 is 12 amino acids. The TCR beta cDNA libraries contained unique molecular identifiers. TCRdb re-called the PCR reads through MiXCR, storing one row per CDR3 protein. Among more than 450,000 distinct CDR3 sequences listed, under 40% were seen once. The chain couples TRBV3-1 to TRBJ1-2; D remains ambiguous. The TCR comes from a girl younger than 18 with multiple sclerosis. Source material: blood. DNA of the CDR3: TGTGCCAGCAGCCAGGGTATTTATGGCTACACCTTC. This translates into CASSQGIYGYTF.